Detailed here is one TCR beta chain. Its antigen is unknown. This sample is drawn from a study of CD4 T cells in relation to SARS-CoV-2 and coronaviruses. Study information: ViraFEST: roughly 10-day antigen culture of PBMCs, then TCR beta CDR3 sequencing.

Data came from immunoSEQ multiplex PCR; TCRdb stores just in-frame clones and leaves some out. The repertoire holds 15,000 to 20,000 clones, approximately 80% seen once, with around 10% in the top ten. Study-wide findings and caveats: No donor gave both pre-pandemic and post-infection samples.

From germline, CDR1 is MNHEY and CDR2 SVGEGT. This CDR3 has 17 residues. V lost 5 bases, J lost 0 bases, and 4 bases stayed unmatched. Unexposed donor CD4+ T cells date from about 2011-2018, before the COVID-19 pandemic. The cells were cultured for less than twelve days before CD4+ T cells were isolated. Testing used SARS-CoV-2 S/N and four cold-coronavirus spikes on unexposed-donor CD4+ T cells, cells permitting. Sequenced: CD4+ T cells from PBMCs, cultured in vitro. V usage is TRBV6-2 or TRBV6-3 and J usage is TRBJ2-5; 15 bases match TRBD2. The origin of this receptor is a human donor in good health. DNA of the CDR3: TGTGCCAGCAGTGGACTAGCGGGGGGGCGGTACCAAGAGACCCAGTACTTC. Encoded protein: CASSGLAGGRYQETQYF.